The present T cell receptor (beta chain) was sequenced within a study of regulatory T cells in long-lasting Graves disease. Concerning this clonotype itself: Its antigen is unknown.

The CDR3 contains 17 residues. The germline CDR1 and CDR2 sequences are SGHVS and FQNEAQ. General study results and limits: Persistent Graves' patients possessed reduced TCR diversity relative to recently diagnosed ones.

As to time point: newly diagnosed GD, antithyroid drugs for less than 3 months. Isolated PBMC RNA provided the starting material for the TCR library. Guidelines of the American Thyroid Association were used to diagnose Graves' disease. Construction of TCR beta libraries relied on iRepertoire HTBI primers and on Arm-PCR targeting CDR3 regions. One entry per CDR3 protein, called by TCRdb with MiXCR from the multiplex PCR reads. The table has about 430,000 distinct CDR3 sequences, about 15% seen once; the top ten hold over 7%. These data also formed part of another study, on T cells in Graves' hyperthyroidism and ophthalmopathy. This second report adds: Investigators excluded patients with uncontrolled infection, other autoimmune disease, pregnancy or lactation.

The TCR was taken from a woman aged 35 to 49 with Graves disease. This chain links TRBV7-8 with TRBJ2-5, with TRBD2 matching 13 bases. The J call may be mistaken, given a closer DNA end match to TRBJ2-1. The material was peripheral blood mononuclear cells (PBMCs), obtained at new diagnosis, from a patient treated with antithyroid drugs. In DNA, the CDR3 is TGTGCCAGCAGCTTATCCAGACTAGCGGGAGGACTGGATGAGCAGTTCTTC. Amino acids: CASSLSRLAGGLDEQFF.